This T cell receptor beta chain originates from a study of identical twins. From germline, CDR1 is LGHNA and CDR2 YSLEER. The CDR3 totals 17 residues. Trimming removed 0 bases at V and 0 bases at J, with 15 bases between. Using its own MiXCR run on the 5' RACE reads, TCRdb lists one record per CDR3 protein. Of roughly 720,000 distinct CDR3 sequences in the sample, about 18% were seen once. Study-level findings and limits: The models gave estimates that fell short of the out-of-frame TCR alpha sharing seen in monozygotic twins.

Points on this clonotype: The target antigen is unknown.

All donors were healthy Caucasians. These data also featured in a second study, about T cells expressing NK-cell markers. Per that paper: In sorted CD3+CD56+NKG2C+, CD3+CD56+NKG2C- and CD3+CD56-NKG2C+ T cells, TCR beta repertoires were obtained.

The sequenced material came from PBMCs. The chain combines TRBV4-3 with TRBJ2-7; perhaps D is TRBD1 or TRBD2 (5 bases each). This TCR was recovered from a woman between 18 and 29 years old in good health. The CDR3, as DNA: TGCGCCAGCAGCCAAGATGCTCAGAGGGGCAGCTCCTACGAGCAGTACTTC. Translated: CASSQDAQRGSSYEQYF.